This T cell receptor beta chain was sequenced during a study of cytomegalovirus exposure and HLA in healthy donors (dated by TCRdb to about 2017). Concerning the study at large: The 650 to 800 repertoires of the first cohort and the 95 to 150 validation repertoires were produced on the same platform, according to a later analysis. The study combined high-throughput TCR immunosequencing, statistical association of individual TCRs with disease status, and machine learning to predict cytomegalovirus infection status. Besides the first cohort of around 700 subjects, a separate validation cohort made up of around 120 different subjects was used. The aim of the study was to test whether cataloging public T cell receptors could identify signatures of past pathogen exposure.

General conclusions and limits of the study: A total of 150 to 200 TCR beta chains were listed by the study as associated with cytomegalovirus. All 120 or so repertoires were used to score co-occurrence in the validation cohort in a later analysis, because that analysis had no HLA typing for the cohort. Most TCR sequences were seen in very few donors, while some public TCRs were found in many individuals. The authors suggested that the approach could potentially be generalized to other disease states and immunological phenotypes. In vitro tests confirmed that a few of the cytomegalovirus-associated TCR beta chains recognize cytomegalovirus antigens. The classifier was reported to diagnose cytomegalovirus status with high specificity and sensitivity in both the original and validation cohorts. Subsequent analysis determined that TCRs grouped into clusters in the first cohort also showed a tendency toward co-occurrence across the roughly 130 validation repertoires, and 85% to 95% of cluster scores exceeded 0.

Reading the germline V gene gives CDR1 MNHEY and CDR2 SVGAGI. Trimming accounts for 4 bases at V and 8 bases at J, while the number of junction bases matched to no gene is 12. From the cysteine up to the phenylalanine, the CDR3 has a length of 16 residues. The DNA shown is the 48-base CDR3, in frame from base 1. With respect to this clone: Its recognized antigen is unknown. No base quality information exists; no much larger clone differs at one position.

Separate from the approximately 700-subject first cohort, the validation cohort of around 130 subjects was the group to which the donors belonged. Library construction relied on the immunoSEQ multiplex PCR assay. The authors' pipeline ran thus. A statistical classification framework was built for diagnosing cytomegalovirus status from the catalog of TCR beta chain sequences. Sourced from immuneACCESS, this table was stored by TCRdb with only in-frame sequences that have V and J called. A share of the clones is absent; for the studies checked, an unresolved V gene accounts for under half, and the remainder has no known explanation. V and J calls and clone size come straight from that table; D and trimming were deduced from the DNA. This sample comprises fewer than 150,000 clones, around 88% of them detected only once. Of the sample, 7.9% falls within the top ten clones.

The sample consisted of PBMCs. This clonotype originated in a woman between 18 and 29 years old in good health and CMV-seropositive. Here the chain combines TRBV6-5 and TRBJ2-1, with 9 junctional bases fitting TRBD2. The DNA is TGTGCCAGCAGTTCCAGAGCTAGCGGGGAGAAGGATGAGCAGTTCTTC. It encodes CASSSRASGEKDEQFF.